The clone carrying this TCR beta chain has a handful of counts. The sample comes from a study of blood T cell repertoires in COVID-19. Study-level information: In each case, the material was cDNA or gDNA derived from T cells, B-cell-depleted T cells, or PBMCs.

Original methodology: The assay estimated nucleated cells by amplifying reference gene primers. The repertoire was sequenced with immunoSEQ multiplex PCR; TCRdb's copy has only in-frame clones and lacks some. The V and J calls and clone size are taken from that table; D and trimming were inferred from the DNA. This table has roughly 100,000 clones, 75% to 95% appearing once. Sequenced material: peripheral blood. This TCR was recovered from a woman aged 45-59 years in a cohort sampled during active COVID-19.

Here the CDR3 reads CASSRGQDNSPLHF. CDR3 in DNA: TGTGCCAGCAGCAGAGGACAGGATAATTCACCCCTCCACTTT. The chain uses TRBV7-9 and TRBJ1-6, with 7 positions matching TRBD1. Losses at the gene ends were 5 bases for V and 5 bases for J; bases not matched to a gene: 3. This CDR3 has 14 amino acids. CDR1 SEHNR and CDR2 FQNEAQ come from the germline V gene (reference sequence).